This TCR beta chain is from a study of patients and donors after allogeneic stem cell transplantation. Using its own MiXCR run on the RT-PCR reads, TCRdb lists one record per CDR3 protein. The sample carries 25,000 to 35,000 distinct CDR3 sequences, about 6.5% recorded once. Many counts were recorded for this clonotype. V lost 3 bases and J 10 bases, leaving 10 bases between the germline ends. This CDR3 has 12 amino acids. The V gene's germline CDR1 is SGHVS and CDR2 FQNEAQ. The rearrangement joins TRBV7-8 to TRBJ1-3; D is unresolved. The sample comprised blood, either unsorted or a sorted T cell fraction (not recorded which). This TCR derives from a human donor who was either an allogeneic HSCT recipient or a stem cell or donor lymphocyte infusion donor (not recorded which). It is not recorded whose cells these are; they may come from a transplant donor. CDR3 DNA: TGTGCCAGCAGCTTTGAGGGTCAGACCATATATTTT. Translation: CASSFEGQTIYF.